This T cell receptor beta chain was identified in a study of blood T cell repertoires in COVID-19. TCRdb's copy holds only in-frame clones and misses some; the assay was immunoSEQ multiplex PCR. The sample has just under 350,000 clones; under 95% are singletons. V was pared by 1 base and J by 7 bases, with 14 bases between. This CDR3 is 15 amino acids long. Germline V gene lookup returns CDR1 SGHVS and CDR2 FQNEAQ. This sequence originates from a woman aged 18-29 years who had recovered from COVID-19. The V call is TRBV7-8, the J call TRBJ1-5; perhaps TRBD1 as D (6 bases). The sequenced sample was peripheral blood. The CDR3 region is CASSLVRGAEQPQHF. In nucleotides, the CDR3 is TGTGCCAGCAGCTTAGTACGGGGGGCTGAACAGCCCCAGCATTTT.